Listed below are T cell receptor beta chains from one sample, sequenced in a study of blood T cell repertoires in COVID-19. Produced via immunoSEQ multiplex PCR; TCRdb's table is partial and in-frame only. The repertoire holds 270,000 or so clones, with roughly 85% as singletons. Input material: PBMCs or T cells enriched from blood (not recorded which). All receptors come from a woman aged 45 to 65 who had been exposed to COVID-19. CDR3s include the opening cysteine and the closing phenylalanine or tryptophan. D genes are given only for firm matches. For some rows the clone size is stated as once, few or many, or as a class when expanded; others skip it.

clone_size,d_call,j_call,v_call,cdr3_aa,cdr3_nt
-,-,TRBJ2-1,TRBV27,CASSLEGRNEQFF,TGTGCCAGCAGTTTGGAGGGTAGGAATGAGCAGTTCTTC
-,-,TRBJ1-3,TRBV4-1,CASSHDDFASGNTIYF,TGCGCCAGCAGCCATGATGACTTCGCCTCTGGAAACACCATATATTTT
-,-,TRBJ2-7,TRBV5-1,CASSPLHTDSIGGQYF,TGCGCCAGCAGCCCCCTACACACCGACTCCATCGGCGGGCAGTACTTC
few,-,TRBJ1-2,TRBV18,CASSPSGTNYGYTF,TGTGCCAGCTCACCATCAGGTACCAACTATGGCTACACCTTC
-,-,TRBJ1-5,TRBV15,CATSRDLGGLGQPQHF,TGTGCCACCAGCAGAGATCTGGGGGGTCTAGGTCAGCCCCAGCATTTT
-,TRBD1,TRBJ2-7,TRBV11-2,CASSSPWDRVNEQYF,TGTGCCAGCAGCTCTCCCTGGGACAGGGTTAACGAGCAGTACTTC
once,-,TRBJ1-5,TRBV24-1,CATSVAGASNQPQHF,TGTGCCACCAGTGTAGCGGGGGCTAGCAATCAGCCCCAGCATTTT
-,-,TRBJ1-2,TRBV7-2,CASSPQGRVVYGYTF,TGTGCCAGCAGCCCACAGGGCAGGGTGGTCTATGGCTACACCTTC
-,-,TRBJ1-1,TRBV4-2,CASSQELQGHTEAFF,TGTGCCAGCAGCCAAGAACTCCAGGGTCACACTGAAGCTTTCTTT
-,-,TRBJ1-4,TRBV2,CASSSGATNEKLFF,TGTGCCAGCAGTTCAGGTGCAACTAATGAAAAACTGTTTTTT
-,TRBD2,TRBJ2-2,TRBV5-4,CASSRGLAGGQGELFF,TGTGCCAGCAGCCGCGGACTAGCGGGGGGTCAGGGGGAGCTGTTTTTT